These T cell receptor beta chains were read from a single sample in a study of OX40 agonist ivuxolimab in advanced cancers. Clones were sequenced by immunoSEQ multiplex PCR, and TCRdb holds only the in-frame ones, with some missing. This table holds tens of thousands of clones, approximately 86% found once. The material was CD4+ or CD8+ T cells sorted from blood, obtained in a trial of the OX40 agonist ivuxolimab. The receptors here all came from an adult with an advanced solid tumor such as melanoma, head and neck, liver or kidney cancer. Each CDR3 is given with its conserved first and last residue. The D gene is left open where the match is weak. Clone size is given for some rows only: seen once, a few or many times, or a class if the clone is expanded.

>NA|TRBJ2-5|16|TRBD2|TRBV7-2
CASSPGLAGGRETQYF
TGTGCCAGCAGCCCTGGACTAGCGGGAGGTCGAGAGACCCAGTACTTC
>NA|TRBJ2-7|12|NA|TRBV5-5
CASSSTFYEQYF
TGTGCCAGCAGCTCGACATTCTACGAGCAGTACTTC
>once|TRBJ2-1|13|NA|TRBV7-9
CASSLVGGVEQFF
TGTGCCAGCAGCTTAGTCGGAGGGGTTGAGCAGTTCTTC
>NA|TRBJ2-1|17|TRBD1|TRBV27
CASSLGQVDLSYNEQFF
TGTGCCAGCAGTTTAGGACAGGTCGATCTCTCCTACAATGAGCAGTTCTTC
>NA|TRBJ1-1|13|NA|TRBV5-1
CASSTLMNTEAFF
TGCGCCAGCAGCACGCTCATGAACACTGAAGCTTTCTTT
>NA|TRBJ2-7|14|TRBD1|TRBV18
CASSDRVGSYEQYF
TGTGCCAGCTCAGACAGGGTCGGCTCCTACGAGCAGTACTTC
>NA|TRBJ1-2|17|NA|TRBV28
CASSPASNRARNYGYTF
TGTGCCAGCAGTCCCGCATCAAACAGGGCACGGAACTATGGCTACACCTTC
>NA|TRBJ2-5|15|NA|TRBV7-6
CASSLQLSSQETQYF
TGTGCCAGCAGCTTGCAACTAAGTTCCCAAGAGACCCAGTACTTC
>NA|TRBJ2-3|15|TRBD2|TRBV7-3
CASSPSGASTDTQYF
TGTGCCAGCAGCCCTAGCGGGGCCAGCACAGATACGCAGTATTTT
>once|TRBJ2-6|15|NA|TRBV5-1
CASSPDPAGANVLTF
TGCGCCAGCAGCCCGGACCCAGCCGGGGCCAACGTCCTGACTTTC
>NA|TRBJ2-7|13|NA|TRBV7-6
CASSRLDGYEQYF
TGTGCCAGCAGCCGACTTGACGGCTACGAGCAGTACTTC
>NA|TRBJ2-4|16|NA|TRBV15
CATSRPSSLGDGIQYF
TGTGCCACCAGCCGGCCCTCCTCACTAGGGGATGGCATTCAGTACTTC
>NA|TRBJ2-3|11|NA|TRBV28
CASKGLDTQYF
TGTGCCAGCAAGGGATTAGATACGCAGTATTTT
>NA|TRBJ2-1|17|TRBD2|TRBV7-2
CASSEQSSLAGGNEQFF
TGTGCCAGCAGCGAACAAAGCAGCCTAGCGGGAGGGAATGAGCAGTTCTTC
>NA|TRBJ2-3|16|NA|TRBV28
CASSGDWGTSTDTQYF
TGTGCCAGCAGCGGAGACTGGGGGACTAGCACAGATACGCAGTATTTT
>NA|TRBJ2-3|14|NA|TRBV7-2
CASSFTDGTDTQYF
TGTGCCAGCAGCTTCACAGACGGCACAGATACGCAGTATTTT
>NA|TRBJ2-5|14|NA|TRBV5-1
CASSLAGGDETQYF
TGCGCCAGCAGCTTGGCTGGGGGCGACGAGACCCAGTACTTC
>NA|TRBJ1-5|15|NA|TRBV2
CASRRVADRNQPQHF
TGTGCCAGCAGAAGAGTGGCAGACAGGAATCAGCCCCAGCATTTT
>NA|TRBJ1-2|13|NA|TRBV30
CAWSEAQSYGYTF
TGTGCCTGGAGTGAAGCACAGTCCTATGGCTACACCTTC
>NA|TRBJ2-5|13|NA|TRBV18
CASSPRGKETQYF
TGTGCCAGCTCACCCCGAGGAAAAGAGACCCAGTACTTC
>NA|TRBJ2-4|13|NA|TRBV7-2
CASSLSGSSIQYF
TGTGCCAGCAGCTTAAGTGGATCTAGCATTCAGTACTTC
>few|TRBJ2-3|15|TRBD2|TRBV19
CASSSLAASTDTQYF
TGTGCCAGTAGTAGCCTAGCGGCTAGCACAGATACGCAGTATTTT
>NA|TRBJ2-5|13|TRBD1|TRBV2
CASSRDSQETQYF
TGTGCCAGCAGTAGGGACAGCCAAGAGACCCAGTACTTC
>NA|TRBJ2-1|15|NA|TRBV11-3
CASSLDGFSYNEQFF
TGTGCCAGCAGTTTAGACGGTTTTTCCTACAATGAGCAGTTCTTC
>NA|TRBJ2-7|14|NA|TRBV19
CASSIGGIVYEQYF
TGTGCCAGTAGTATAGGCGGAATCGTCTACGAGCAGTACTTC
>NA|TRBJ1-2|13|NA|TRBV18
CASSSGDPYGYTF
TGTGCCAGCTCATCCGGAGATCCCTATGGCTACACCTTC
>NA|TRBJ2-5|15|NA|TRBV25-1
CASSEYVGAGETQYF
TGTGCCAGCAGTGAATATGTGGGGGCGGGAGAGACCCAGTACTTC
>once|TRBJ2-1|15|TRBD2|TRBV5-6
CASSFGTGGGYEQFF
TGTGCCAGCAGCTTTGGAACGGGAGGGGGGTATGAGCAGTTCTTC
>NA|TRBJ1-3|16|NA|TRBV5-8
CASSLDPGGTGNTIYF
TGTGCCAGCAGCTTGGATCCGGGGGGAACTGGAAACACCATATATTTT
>NA|TRBJ2-3|15|TRBD2|TRBV5-1
CASSLAGTSADTQYF
TGCGCCAGCAGCTTAGCCGGGACTAGCGCAGATACGCAGTATTTT
>NA|TRBJ2-2|12|NA|TRBV11-3
CASSFWPGELFF
TGTGCCAGCAGCTTTTGGCCCGGGGAGCTGTTTTTT
>NA|TRBJ1-5|15|NA|TRBV5-6
CASSWGGLNNQPQHF
TGTGCCAGCAGCTGGGGGGGGCTGAACAATCAGCCCCAGCATTTT
>NA|TRBJ2-7|15|NA|TRBV7-2
CASSASSGQPYEQYF
TGTGCCAGCAGCGCCTCATCGGGACAACCCTACGAGCAGTACTTC
>NA|TRBJ2-5|15|TRBD1|TRBV5-1
CASSLVPDRGETQYF
TGCGCCAGCAGCTTGGTCCCGGACAGGGGGGAGACCCAGTACTTC
>NA|TRBJ1-4|14|NA|TRBV7-9
CASSPGATNEKLFF
TGTGCCAGCAGTCCAGGGGCTACTAATGAAAAACTGTTTTTT
>NA|TRBJ1-2|15|TRBD1|TRBV15
CATSRGQGVNYGYTF
TGTGCCACCAGCAGGGGACAGGGGGTAAACTATGGCTACACCTTC
>once|TRBJ2-3|14|NA|TRBV7-9
CASSPTFSTDTQYF
TGTGCCAGCAGTCCAACATTTTCCACAGATACGCAGTATTTT
>NA|TRBJ1-1|14|TRBD1|TRBV18
CASSDRGTYTEAFF
TGTGCCAGCTCAGACAGGGGGACGTACACTGAAGCTTTCTTT
>NA|TRBJ2-2|15|NA|TRBV7-2
CASSSLGGVTGELFF
TGTGCCAGCAGCTCACTAGGGGGTGTCACCGGGGAGCTGTTTTTT
>once|TRBJ2-2|16|TRBD2|TRBV7-2
CASSLRTSGNTGELFF
TGTGCCAGCAGCTTAAGGACTAGCGGGAACACCGGGGAGCTGTTTTTT
>NA|TRBJ1-2|15|NA|TRBV5-1
CASSFGDGTNYGYTF
TGCGCCAGCAGCTTTGGGGATGGGACTAACTATGGCTACACCTTC